The 26 T cell receptor beta chains listed next were all sequenced from one sample in a study of identical twins. TCRdb independently ran MiXCR on the 5' RACE reads; one entry per CDR3 protein. Of around 490,000 distinct CDR3 sequences listed, approximately 20% are singletons. The same sample was also studied in work on yellow fever vaccine responses in identical twins.

Sequencing was done on a sample of CD4+ T cells sorted from blood. The receptor source for this set is a woman between 18 and 30 years old in good health.

The sample holds a few counts of this clonotype. The rearrangement links TRBV7-9 to TRBJ2-7, with TRBD2 matching 12 bases. With 4 bases clipped from V and 2 bases from J, the junction kept 3 bases outside the gene matches. The CDR3 is made up of 15 amino acids. Germline V gives CDR1 SEHNR, CDR2 FQNEAQ (reference sequence). CDR3 bases: TGTGCCAGCAGCTCGAGACTAGCGGGGGCCTACGAGCAGTACTTC. Its protein product is CASSSRLAGAYEQYF.

The CDR3 here is CASSIHRGSYNEQFF. CDR3 sequence (DNA): TGTGCCAGCAGTATTCACAGGGGGTCCTACAATGAGCAGTTCTTC. V usage is TRBV12-3 or TRBV12-4 and J usage is TRBJ2-1; 8 bases map to TRBD1. CDR3 length equals 15 residues. The V segment lost 5 bases and the J segment 1 base; nucleotides outside the gene matches: 4.

This clonotype has a handful of counts. V usage is TRBV18 and J usage is TRBJ1-1; D ambiguous. The CDR3 covers 13 residues. Trimming took off 3 bases at V and 1 base at J, with 6 bases between the two ends. Germline V lookup: CDR1 KGHSH, CDR2 LQKENI. This chain's CDR3 is CASSPRPNTEAFF. The CDR3 DNA follows: TGTGCCAGCTCACCTCGACCGAACACTGAAGCTTTCTTT.

The chain carries TRBV5-1 and TRBJ2-1; TRBD1 matches at 8 bases. The CDR3 loop spans 14 amino acids. Germline CDR1 SGHRS, CDR2 YFSETQ. The V and J ends lost 2 bases and 6 bases, in that order; junction bases with no gene match: 4. The CDR3 DNA sequence: TGCGCCAGCAGCTTTAAGGACAGGGTCAATGAGCAGTTCTTC. Its translation is CASSFKDRVNEQFF.

This clonotype was observed a handful of times. The rearrangement joins TRBV29-1 to TRBJ2-2; possibly TRBD1 or TRBD2 for D (5 bases each). Trimming left V 4 bases short and J 5 bases short, with 14 bases between. The germline V gene has CDR1 SQVTM and CDR2 ANQGSEA. The CDR3 contains 14 residues. The CDR3 here is CSVGGRGGTGELFF. The CDR3 DNA follows: TGCAGCGTTGGGGGACGTGGAGGAACCGGGGAGCTGTTTTTT.

This clonotype showed up just once. The chain's CDR3 is CASRSGENQPQHF. CDR3 bases: TGTGCCAGTAGGTCGGGAGAAAATCAGCCCCAGCATTTT. The gene calls are TRBV19 and TRBJ1-5; no definite D call. The germline gives CDR1 LNHDA, CDR2 SQIVND (reference sequence). The CDR3 has 13 amino acids. Trimming removed 6 bases from V and 4 bases from J, with 10 bases in between.

This clonotype was seen more than once but under ten times. The chain links TRBV5-1 to TRBJ2-2, with a tentative D call TRBD1 (5 bases). V lost 4 bases, J lost 7 bases, and 14 bases lay in between. Germline lookup yields CDR1 SGHRS and CDR2 YFSETQ. The CDR3 contains 14 residues. The DNA for the CDR3 is TGCGCCAGCAGCATCCAGGGAAGTTACGGGGAGCTGTTTTTT. This codes for CASSIQGSYGELFF.

The V call is TRBV29-1, the J call TRBJ2-2; D gene unclear. CDR1 and CDR2 from the germline V gene are SQVTM and ANQGSEA. Trimming shortened V by 7 bases and J by 6 bases, and 12 bases separated the two germline ends. This CDR3 has 12 amino acids. CDR3: CSARQVAGELFF. The CDR3, as DNA: TGCAGCGCAAGACAAGTCGCCGGGGAGCTGTTTTTT.

This clonotype was counted only a few times. The rearrangement joins TRBV5-1 to TRBJ2-7, with 8 bases aligning to TRBD1. The V and J ends lost 2 bases and 0 bases, in that order; junction bases with no gene match: 4. The CDR3 is 15 residues long. Germline values: CDR1 SGHRS, CDR2 YFSETQ. The CDR3 bases are TGCGCCAGCAGCTTCGGACAGGGCCCCTCCTACGAGCAGTACTTC. Protein sequence: CASSFGQGPSYEQYF. Full variable domain (remainder filled in from reference TRBV5-1 and TRBJ2-7): KAGVTQTPRYLIKTRGQQVTLSCSPISGHRSVSWYQQTPGQGLQFLFEYFSETQRNKGNFPGRFSGRQFSNSRSEMNVSTLELGDSALYLCASSFGQGPSYEQYFGPGTRLTVT.

The gene calls are TRBV4-1 and TRBJ2-3; D is undetermined. The V end was cut by 0 bases, the J end by 7 bases, with 11 bases between. Germline CDR1 reads MGHRA; CDR2 reads YSYEKL. The CDR3 totals 14 residues. CDR3 in amino acids: CASSQDLSPHTQYF. The CDR3 nucleotides are TGCGCCAGCAGCCAAGATCTAAGCCCACATACGCAGTATTTT.

CDR3 sequence reads: CASSLDGTWLDTQYF. The CDR3 DNA reads TGCGCCAGCAGCTTGGATGGGACTTGGCTAGATACGCAGTATTTT. V usage is TRBV5-1 and J usage is TRBJ2-3; D perhaps matches TRBD2 (6 bases). The ends were cut back, 0 bases at V and 5 bases at J, with 13 bases in the middle. Per the germline V gene, CDR1 is SGHRS and CDR2 is YFSETQ. CDR3 length: 15 amino acids.

The V call is TRBV20-1, the J call TRBJ2-7; no definite D call. The germline CDR1 and CDR2 sequences are DFQATT and SNEGSKA (reference sequence). V shed 6 bases and J shed 3 bases, with 9 bases lying between them. The CDR3 has 11 amino acids. The CDR3 DNA reads TGCAGTGCCCCTTTTGGCTACGAGCAGTACGTC. Its translation: CSAPFGYEQYV.

This clonotype has only a few counts. V usage is TRBV28 and J usage is TRBJ2-3; D is perhaps TRBD2 (6 bases). Germline CDR1 and CDR2: MDHEN and SYDVKM. V was shortened by 4 bases and J by 2 bases, with 7 bases between the two germline ends. This CDR3 spans 13 amino acids. In DNA form, the CDR3 reads TGTGCCAGCAGTTGGACTATCACAGATACGCAGTATTTT. Translation gives CASSWTITDTQYF.

The chain employs TRBV7-9 and TRBJ2-1, with D hard to call. From germline, CDR1 is SEHNR and CDR2 FQNEAQ (reference sequence). With 7 bases removed from V and 5 bases from J, the gap between germline ends came to 24 bases. The CDR3 contains 17 residues. This chain's CDR3 is CASTSESPSHRHNEQFF. In DNA, the CDR3 is TGTGCCAGCACCTCCGAGAGCCCCAGTCATCGTCACAATGAGCAGTTCTTC.

The J gene is TRBJ2-3, the V gene TRBV3-1; 10 bases agree with TRBD2. The V gene end was trimmed by 4 bases and the J gene end by 2 bases; junction bases not matched to a gene: 3. CDR1 is LGHDT, CDR2 YNNKEL, per germline (reference sequence). The CDR3 has 15 amino acids. For the CDR3, the DNA is TGTGCCAGCAGCCTAGCGGGGGGCCACACAGATACGCAGTATTTT. It yields the protein CASSLAGGHTDTQYF.

The table lists this clonotype with a few counts. V gene TRBV6-4 combines with J gene TRBJ2-1, with 8 bases that match TRBD1. The V segment lost 6 bases and the J segment 0 bases; nucleotides outside the gene matches: 10. CDR1 is MRHNA, CDR2 SNTAGT, per germline. This CDR3 contains 17 residues. The CDR3 region is CASRIRGRVGSYNEQFF. For the CDR3, the DNA is TGTGCCAGCAGAATCAGGGGGCGGGTTGGCTCCTACAATGAGCAGTTCTTC.

V and J are TRBV19 and TRBJ2-4; 9 bases map to TRBD2. The V segment lost 6 bases and the J segment 15 bases; nucleotides outside the gene matches: 18. CDR3 length equals 15 residues. Per the germline V gene, CDR1 is LNHDA and CDR2 is SQIVND (reference sequence). CDR3 sequence reads: CASRFTGLAGGPWYF. Written as DNA, the CDR3 is TGTGCCAGTAGATTTACCGGTTTGGCGGGAGGGCCGTGGTACTTC.

This clonotype was seen only a few times. The genes are TRBV6-1 and TRBJ2-1; 9 bases are shared with TRBD1. Germline CDR1 and CDR2: MNHNS and SASEGT. The CDR3 is 15 amino acids. The junction had 11 bases not matched to a gene; V was cut back by 6 bases and J by 8 bases. The CDR3 protein is CASSPLGTGRYEQFF. The CDR3 nucleotides are TGTGCCAGCAGCCCCCTGGGGACAGGGCGCTATGAGCAGTTCTTC.

The sample holds a few counts of this clonotype. The chain uses TRBV10-3 and TRBJ1-1; 8 nucleotides agree with TRBD1. Germline lookup yields CDR1 ENHRY and CDR2 SYGVKD. There are 13 residues in the CDR3. V lost 10 bases to trimming and J lost 1 base; unmatched junction nucleotides: 5. CDR3 DNA: TGTGCCACAGGGGACAGGCCGAACACTGAAGCTTTCTTT. Its protein is CATGDRPNTEAFF.

V and J are TRBV25-1 and TRBJ1-2; a weak D match, TRBD1 (5 bases). Deletions cut 6 bases from V and 3 bases from J, with 17 bases between. The germline CDR1 and CDR2 sequences are MGHDK and SYGVNS. This CDR3 has 15 residues. For the CDR3, the DNA is TGTGCCAGCAGCCACGATAGACAGCAGCACTATGGCTACACCTTC. This gives the protein CASSHDRQQHYGYTF.

V usage is TRBV5-1 and J usage is TRBJ2-2; TRBD1 aligns across 9 bases. V shed 4 bases and J 4 bases; nucleotides not matched to a gene: 8. This CDR3 region has 16 residues. Germline-derived CDR1 and CDR2 are SGHRS and YFSETQ. For the CDR3, the DNA is TGCGCCAGCAGCGTAGTACAGGGGGCAGGCACCGGGGAGCTGTTTTTT. Its protein is CASSVVQGAGTGELFF.

This chain links TRBV5-1 with TRBJ1-3; 7 positions agree with TRBD1. V was pared by 0 bases and J by 4 bases, with 4 bases of the junction left unmatched. Per germline, CDR1 SGHRS and CDR2 YFSETQ. This CDR3 spans 15 amino acids. CDR3 sequence (DNA): TGCGCCAGCAGCTTGGTACAGGGGCCGGGAAACACCATATATTTT. Translated: CASSLVQGPGNTIYF.

To note about this clonotype: One end of the junction does not line up with germline, which may come from a read error. The J gene is TRBJ2-1, the V gene TRBV5-1; 7 positions match TRBD1. The CDR3 consists of 11 residues. Germline values: CDR1 SGHRS, CDR2 YFSETQ. The CDR3 DNA is TGCGCCAGCAGTCTCACAGGGGCCCTCTCCTTC. This gives the protein CASSLTGALSF.

This clonotype was recorded only once. The gene calls are TRBV12-3 or TRBV12-4 and TRBJ2-2, with a possible D match to TRBD2 (6 bases). Trimming removed 7 bases from V and 6 bases from J, with 18 bases in between. The CDR3 contains 15 residues. The CDR3 loop reads CASTLLGGGAGELFF. The CDR3 region has the DNA TGTGCCAGCACCCTCCTGGGAGGAGGGGCCGGGGAGCTGTTTTTT.

The CDR3 protein is CATQSPGSPVEKLFF. CDR3 nucleotides: TGTGCCACCCAGTCGCCCGGAAGCCCAGTCGAAAAACTGTTTTTT. The chain links TRBV19 to TRBJ1-4; no reliable D call. CDR3 length: 15 amino acids. Trimming left V 10 bases short and J 8 bases short, with 23 bases between. Per germline, CDR1 LNHDA and CDR2 SQIVND (reference sequence).

The V gene is TRBV20-1, the J gene TRBJ2-1; TRBD2 matches 7 bases. With V trimmed by 6 bases and J by 3 bases, 5 bases remained unmatched. Germline V gene lookup returns CDR1 DFQATT and CDR2 SNEGSKA (reference sequence). CDR3 size: 13 residues. CDR3 bases: TGCAGTGCCAAGGGAGGGTTCTACAATGAGCAGTTCTTC. Its translation is CSAKGGFYNEQFF.